Listed here are 8 T cell receptor beta chains from one sample, sequenced in a study of blood T cell repertoires in COVID-19. The method was immunoSEQ multiplex PCR; TCRdb's version includes in-frame clones alone and lacks a portion of them. In the table there are approximately 230,000 clones, roughly 87% of which are singletons. Sequenced: PBMCs or T cells enriched from blood (not recorded which). The receptors here all came from a young woman with acute COVID-19.

V gene TRBV2 combines with J gene TRBJ2-5; possible D gene TRBD2, 5 bases. Trimming left V 6 bases short and J 4 bases short, with 12 bases between. The CDR3 length is 13 residues. Germline-derived CDR1 and CDR2 are SNHLY and FYNNEI. The CDR3 region is CASRDWGSETQYF. CDR3 sequence (DNA): TGTGCCAGCAGGGACTGGGGTTCAGAGACCCAGTACTTC.

The chain joins TRBV11-3 to TRBJ1-1, with 7 bases identical to TRBD1. Trimming removed 3 bases from V and 2 bases from J; junction bases left unmatched: 3. The CDR3 totals 14 residues. Germline CDR1 and CDR2: SGHNT and YENEEA. CDR3 nucleotides: TGTGCCAGCAGCTTTGACAGGGAAAACACTGAAGCTTTCTTT. Translating gives CASSFDRENTEAFF.

The J gene is TRBJ2-4, the V gene TRBV28, with a tentative D call TRBD2 (7 bases). Germline values: CDR1 MDHEN, CDR2 SYDVKM. This CDR3 comprises 16 residues. Trimming took 2 bases from V and 5 from J, leaving 16 bases between them. The CDR3 DNA sequence: TGTGCCAGCAGTTTAGGGGGGGCCGGTGCGGAAAACATTCAGTACTTC. Translated, it gives CASSLGGAGAENIQYF.

The chain uses TRBV6-1 and TRBJ2-1; D might be TRBD2 (6 bases). The CDR3 covers 17 residues. Germline loops: CDR1 MNHNS, CDR2 SASEGT. With 4 bases removed from V and 2 bases from J, the gap between germline ends came to 18 bases. DNA of the CDR3: TGTGCCAGCAGTGTATATCCGGGAGCAAGGCCCTACAATGAGCAGTTCTTC. Encoded protein: CASSVYPGARPYNEQFF.

The rearrangement uses TRBV18 and TRBJ2-1; the match to TRBD1 covers 9 bases. The CDR3 extends over 15 amino acids. V trimming: 0 bases; J trimming: 7 bases; junction bases outside the gene matches: 4. Germline CDR1 and CDR2: KGHSH and LQKENI. The CDR3 DNA is TGTGCCAGCTCACCACCGCGGGACAGGGTGAATGAGCAGTTCTTC. This gives the protein CASSPPRDRVNEQFF.

The CDR3 sequence: CASSETGSSGNTIYF. The DNA of the CDR3 is TGTGCCAGCAGTGAAACGGGTAGCTCTGGAAACACCATATATTTT. The chain recombines TRBV6-1 with TRBJ1-3; D gene uncertain. The V gene lost 2 bases and the J gene lost 0 bases, with 8 bases spanning the gap. Germline V lookup: CDR1 MNHNS, CDR2 SASEGT. The CDR3 consists of 15 residues.

This chain uses TRBV5-1 with TRBJ2-2, with D perhaps matching TRBD1 (7 bases). This CDR3 has 14 amino acids. With 0 bases removed from V and 10 bases from J, the gap between germline ends came to 13 bases. In germline, CDR1 is SGHRS, CDR2 YFSETQ. Here the CDR3 DNA reads TGCGCCAGCAGCTTGGGAACAGGGGAGGCGGAGCTGTTTTTT. It translates to CASSLGTGEAELFF.

V is TRBV3-1 (or the pseudogene TRBV3-2) and J is TRBJ2-1; D is unresolved. Germline assignment: CDR1 LGHDT and CDR2 YNNKEL (reference sequence). The CDR3 has 13 amino acids. Trimming cost V 2 bases and J 10 bases, with 12 bases left between them. The CDR3 DNA sequence: TGTGCCAGCAGCCAATACCAGCGCGCGGAGCAGTTCTTC. Its translation: CASSQYQRAEQFF.